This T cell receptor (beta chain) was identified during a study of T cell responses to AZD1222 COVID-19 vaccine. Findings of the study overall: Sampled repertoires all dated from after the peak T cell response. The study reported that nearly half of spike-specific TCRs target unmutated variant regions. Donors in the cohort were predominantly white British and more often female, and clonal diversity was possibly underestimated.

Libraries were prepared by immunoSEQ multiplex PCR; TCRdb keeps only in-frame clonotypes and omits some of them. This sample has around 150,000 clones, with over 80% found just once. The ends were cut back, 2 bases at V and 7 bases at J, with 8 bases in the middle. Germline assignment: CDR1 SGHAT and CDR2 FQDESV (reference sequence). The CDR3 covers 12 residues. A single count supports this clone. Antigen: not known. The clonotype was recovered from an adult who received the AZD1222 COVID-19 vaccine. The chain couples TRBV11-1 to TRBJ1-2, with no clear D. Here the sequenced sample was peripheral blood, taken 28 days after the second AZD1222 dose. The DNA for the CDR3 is TGTGCCAGCAGCTTATGGGGAAGTGGCTACACCTTC. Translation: CASSLWGSGYTF.